This TCR beta chain is from a study of shared clonotypes between healthy human individuals. Regarding this clone: Antigen specificity is unknown.

Donors were healthy HIV-negative adults without recently reported acute infections or vaccinations. With 6 bases removed from V and 2 bases from J, the gap between germline ends came to 11 bases. Germline V gene data show CDR1 as KGHSH and CDR2 as LQKENI. The CDR3 is made up of 13 amino acids. Whole-study results and caveats: The four-donor shared clonotypes exceeded non-shared clonotypes in generation probability, with non-shared ones scoring lower.

As handled by the study authors: With immunoSEQ giving junction-only sequences and no quality scores, filtering differed. Using immunoSEQ multiplex PCR, the repertoire was profiled, and TCRdb retains in-frame clones only, with some absent. The V and J calls and clone size are taken from that table; D and trimming were inferred from the DNA. Of about 1.1 million clones detected, approximately 80% appear once; the ten largest clones hold around 0.47%. This receptor was taken from a man aged 18-30 years in good health. Some clones in this sample may be carry-over from other donors' samples. The rearrangement links TRBV18 to TRBJ2-7; TRBD1 is a possible D gene (5 bases). The material sequenced was memory CD4+ T cells from PBMCs. The subset is: CD45RA-negative fraction. The CDR3 reads CASSEGVTYEQYF. The CDR3 coding sequence is TGTGCCAGCTCGGAAGGGGTAACCTACGAGCAGTACTTC.